A selection of T cell receptor beta chains follows, all from one sample in a study of monozygotic twins with inflammatory bowel disease. TCRdb reworked the 5' RACE reads into one entry per CDR3 protein, no DNA. This table lists about 160,000 distinct CDR3 sequences. Sequencing was performed on blood. The source of these receptors is a human donor with ulcerative colitis or Crohn's disease, or a healthy co-twin of an affected twin (not recorded which). Each CDR3 is given with its conserved first and last residue.

J: TRBJ2-5
length: 13
V: TRBV9
CDR3: CASSVTGEETQYF

J: TRBJ1-5
length: 14
V: TRBV2
CDR3: CASSEVWTPQPQHF

J: TRBJ1-2
length: 12
V: TRBV12-3/TRBV12-4
CDR3: CASSLKGPGYTF

J: TRBJ2-1
length: 15
V: TRBV7-2
CDR3: CASSLVDWIGNEQFF

J: TRBJ2-2
length: 11
V: TRBV29-1
CDR3: CSVDRGGELFF

J: TRBJ1-2
length: 17
V: TRBV7-2
CDR3: CASSPSTPAGRTYGYTF

J: TRBJ1-1
length: 12
V: TRBV29-1
CDR3: CSVERRDSEAFF

J: TRBJ1-1
length: 13
V: TRBV29-1
CDR3: CSVEGQGATEAFF

J: TRBJ2-1
length: 15
V: TRBV4-2
CDR3: CASSRGVIVYNEQFF

J: TRBJ1-6
length: 14
V: TRBV11-2
CDR3: CASSRGTEHSPLHF

J: TRBJ2-2
length: 15
V: TRBV19
CDR3: CASSFASGVLGELFF

J: TRBJ2-1
length: 16
V: TRBV7-3
CDR3: CASSQTGTPISNEQFF

J: TRBJ2-3
length: 15
V: TRBV28
CDR3: CASSILRGSTDTQYF

J: TRBJ2-2
length: 16
V: TRBV5-1
CDR3: CASSSGGQTNTGELFF

J: TRBJ2-5
length: 15
V: TRBV24-1
CDR3: CATSAPGTGRETQYF

J: TRBJ2-1
length: 19
V: TRBV14
CDR3: CASSQGGRQGFGSYNEQFF

J: TRBJ1-4
length: 15
V: TRBV19
CDR3: CASSIQGTTNEKLFF

J: TRBJ1-2
length: 11
V: TRBV29-1
CDR3: CSVGTVSRYTF